One sample yielded the 23 T cell receptor beta chains listed below, sequenced in a study of blood T cell repertoires in COVID-19. Clones were read by immunoSEQ multiplex PCR, and TCRdb kept only the in-frame ones, dropping some. The repertoire holds 150,000 to 200,000 clones, with roughly four fifths as singletons. Material: peripheral blood. The receptors were sampled from a man between 60 and 70 years old with active or convalescent COVID-19.

This clone was observed a single time. This chain links TRBV6-5 with TRBJ1-5; D remains unclear. The CDR3 is made up of 13 amino acids. V shed 6 bases and J shed 1 base, with 7 bases lying between them. Per the germline V gene, CDR1 is MNHEY and CDR2 is SVGAGI. In DNA, the CDR3 is TGTGCCAGCAGACCACACAGCAATCAGCCCCAGCATTTT. Protein: CASRPHSNQPQHF.

This clone was counted once. The V gene is TRBV28, the J gene TRBJ2-1, with TRBD2 matching over 12 bases. J was trimmed by 4 bases and V by 7 bases; bases with no gene match: 14. This CDR3 is built from 18 residues. The germline gives CDR1 MDHEN, CDR2 SYDVKM. The DNA for the CDR3 is TGTGCCAGCATCTCGGGGCTAGCGGGAGGGCCGCTATACAATGAGCAGTTCTTC. This translates into CASISGLAGGPLYNEQFF.

The chain carries TRBV24-1 and TRBJ2-5; TRBD1 matches at 7 bases. Germline CDR1 reads KGHDR; CDR2 reads SFDVKD. Losses at the gene ends were 3 bases for V and 0 bases for J; bases not matched to a gene: 6. The CDR3 runs 16 residues. CDR3 amino acids: CATSDKTGLNQETQYF. DNA of the CDR3: TGTGCCACCAGTGATAAGACAGGGTTAAACCAAGAGACCCAGTACTTC.

The chain combines TRBV12-5 with TRBJ2-3; TRBD2 might be the D (5 bases). The V gene lost 3 bases and the J gene lost 6 bases, with 10 bases spanning the gap. The CDR3 sequence is 13 residues long. Germline V gives CDR1 LGHNT, CDR2 FRNRAP. The CDR3 is CASGFGGWDTQYF. CDR3 nucleotides: TGTGCTAGTGGTTTTGGAGGCTGGGATACGCAGTATTTT.

V usage is TRBV2 and J usage is TRBJ2-1; no clear D gene. Germline V lookup: CDR1 SNHLY, CDR2 FYNNEI. The CDR3 totals 14 residues. Trimming took off 6 bases at V and 5 bases at J, with 14 bases between the two ends. The CDR3 is CASRLGEVHNEQFF. The CDR3 coding sequence is TGTGCCAGCAGGTTGGGTGAGGTGCACAATGAGCAGTTCTTC. Drawing the rest from reference TRBV2 and TRBJ2-1, the complete variable domain is EPEVTQTPSHQVTQMGQEVILRCVPISNHLYFYWYRQILGQKVEFLVSFYNNEISEKSEIFDDQFSVERPDGSNFTLKIRSTKLEDSAMYFCASRLGEVHNEQFFGPGTRLTVL.

The chain employs TRBV6-1 and TRBJ1-2; D is unresolved. Germline CDR1 reads MNHNS; CDR2 reads SASEGT. Trimming took 4 bases from V and 4 from J, leaving 22 bases between them. The CDR3 runs to 17 residues. In nucleotides, the CDR3 is TGTGCCAGCAGTGGCTTAAGGGCCCCCCCACTAGGCTATGGCTACACCTTC. It specifies CASSGLRAPPLGYGYTF.

The chain employs TRBV12-3 or TRBV12-4 and TRBJ2-5; perhaps TRBD1 as D (6 bases). Trimming took 3 bases from V and 5 from J, leaving 10 bases between them. CDR3 length: 13 amino acids. DNA of the CDR3: TGTGCCAGCAGTTTGCGGCAGGGGGAGACCCAGTACTTC. Its translation is CASSLRQGETQYF.

The chain has TRBV3-1 (or the pseudogene TRBV3-2) and TRBJ2-2, with 9 bases fitting TRBD2. The CDR3 is 15 residues long. After removal of 4 bases from V and 1 base from J, the junction contained 1 base not matched to a gene. The germline V gene encodes CDR1 LGHDT and CDR2 YNNKEL (reference sequence). The CDR3 loop reads CASSLTSGNTGELFF. The CDR3 DNA follows: TGTGCCAGCAGCCTGACTAGCGGGAACACCGGGGAGCTGTTTTTT.

This clone was seen more than once but under ten times. V usage is TRBV19 and J usage is TRBJ2-2; maybe TRBD2 (6 bases). The V gene's germline CDR1 is LNHDA and CDR2 SQIVND (reference sequence). Trimming removed 4 bases at V and 9 bases at J, with 15 bases between. The CDR3 sequence is 14 residues long. The CDR3 DNA is TGTGCCAGTAGTAGCGGGGTTGTATCCCGGGAGCTGTTTTTT. Its translation is CASSSGVVSRELFF.

The V gene is TRBV5-5, the J gene TRBJ1-2; no clear D gene. With 4 bases removed from V and 4 bases from J, the gap between germline ends came to 11 bases. The CDR3 contains 13 residues. Germline values: CDR1 SGHKS, CDR2 YYEKEE (reference sequence). CDR3 sequence (DNA): TGTGCCAGCAGCCTCCCACATGGCTATGGCTACACCTTC. It translates to CASSLPHGYGYTF.

V usage is TRBV7-3 and J usage is TRBJ2-6, with 7 bases lining up with TRBD1. The V and J ends lost 5 bases and 1 base, in that order; junction bases with no gene match: 11. This CDR3 spans 18 amino acids. Germline values: CDR1 SGHTA, CDR2 FQGTGA. This CDR3 is CASSPQSGQVSGANVLTF. The DNA for the CDR3 is TGTGCCAGCAGCCCCCAGTCCGGACAGGTTTCTGGGGCCAACGTCCTGACTTTC.

The J gene is TRBJ1-5, the V gene TRBV4-1, with 9 nucleotides matching TRBD1. V lost 3 bases, J lost 6 bases, and 9 bases stayed unmatched. The CDR3 is 16 residues long. Germline CDR1 MGHRA, CDR2 YSYEKL. This chain's CDR3 is CASSQVTGGVGQPQHF. The CDR3, as DNA: TGCGCCAGCAGCCAGGTGACAGGGGGGGTAGGTCAGCCCCAGCATTTT.

The chain couples TRBV25-1 to TRBJ1-3; D is unclear. V lost 4 bases, J lost 0 bases, and 4 bases lay in between. The CDR3 is 13 residues long. The germline V gene encodes CDR1 MGHDK and CDR2 SYGVNS. CDR3 sequence (DNA): TGTGCCAGCAGTGCCGTCTCTGGAAACACCATATATTTT. Its protein is CASSAVSGNTIYF.

This clone was counted a few times. This chain joins TRBV28 and TRBJ1-5; 12 bases fit TRBD1. The germline gives CDR1 MDHEN, CDR2 SYDVKM. The CDR3 runs to 17 residues. V shed 5 bases, J shed 9 bases, and the junction held 14 bases outside the gene matches. CDR3 loop: CASSPSSGTGGRGPQHF. The CDR3 DNA sequence: TGTGCCAGCAGTCCCTCATCCGGGACAGGGGGCAGAGGGCCCCAGCATTTT.

The CDR3 DNA reads TGTGCCAGCTCACCCGGGACAGGGGGCCCTCAAGAGACCCAGTACTTC. Amino acid sequence: CASSPGTGGPQETQYF. The chain is built from TRBV18 and TRBJ2-5, with TRBD1 matching 12 bases. Germline assignment: CDR1 KGHSH and CDR2 LQKENI. This CDR3 is 16 amino acids long. V lost 3 bases and J lost 2; bases outside the gene matches: 4.

The chain has TRBV10-2 and TRBJ2-7; D is uncertain. Trimming took off 0 bases at V and 6 bases at J, with 9 bases between the two ends. The CDR3 has 13 amino acids. Germline CDR1 WSHSY, CDR2 SAAADI. The CDR3, as DNA: TGCGCCAGCAGTGAGTCCGCAGTAACCGAGCAGTACTTC. Residues: CASSESAVTEQYF.

This chain links TRBV10-3 with TRBJ2-1; 7 bases are a match to TRBD1. CDR3 length: 15 residues. Germline lookup yields CDR1 ENHRY and CDR2 SYGVKD. Unmatched junction bases numbered 5, after V lost 6 bases and J lost 0 bases. The CDR3 reads CAISNRGSSYNEQFF. CDR3 sequence (DNA): TGTGCCATCAGCAACAGGGGAAGCTCCTACAATGAGCAGTTCTTC.

The table lists this clone with a count of one. The chain uses TRBV5-1 and TRBJ2-7; TRBD2 might be the D (5 bases). Germline assignment: CDR1 SGHRS and CDR2 YFSETQ. V was trimmed by 4 bases and J by 2 bases, leaving 13 bases between them. The CDR3 is made up of 14 amino acids. The CDR3 is CASSEGPSTYEQYF. The DNA for the CDR3 is TGCGCCAGCAGCGAGGGCCCCAGCACCTACGAGCAGTACTTC. Together with reference TRBV5-1 and TRBJ2-7, the CDR3 gives the full variable domain: KAGVTQTPRYLIKTRGQQVTLSCSPISGHRSVSWYQQTPGQGLQFLFEYFSETQRNKGNFPGRFSGRQFSNSRSEMNVSTLELGDSALYLCASSEGPSTYEQYFGPGTRLTVT.

This clone was recorded only once. The genes are TRBV11-1 and TRBJ1-6; D possibly corresponds to TRBD1 (5 bases). There are 14 residues in the CDR3. The ends were cut back, 5 bases at V and 7 bases at J, with 12 bases in the middle. Germline-derived CDR1 and CDR2 are SGHAT and FQDESV (reference sequence). The CDR3 DNA reads TGTGCCAGCAGCCCGTGGGGGGGGAATTCACCCCTCCACTTT. It yields the protein CASSPWGGNSPLHF.

The genes are TRBV29-1 and TRBJ1-4; no clear D gene. CDR1 SQVTM and CDR2 ANQGSEA come from the germline V gene. The CDR3 runs 13 residues. V was shortened by 5 bases and J by 4 bases, with 11 bases between the two germline ends. The CDR3 DNA is TGCAGCGTTCGGCGTAGCGGTAATGAAAAACTGTTTTTT. Translating it yields CSVRRSGNEKLFF.

This clone was detected ten times or more. The rearrangement joins TRBV27 to TRBJ2-1, with D unresolved. The CDR3 is 13 residues long. Germline V gives CDR1 MNHEY, CDR2 SMNVEV (reference sequence). V lost 0 bases and J 12 bases, leaving 12 bases between the germline ends. This chain's CDR3 is CASSLSLTAVQFF. The CDR3 region has the DNA TGTGCCAGCAGTTTATCGCTCACCGCGGTGCAGTTCTTC.

This clone appeared once. V and J are TRBV3-1 (or the pseudogene TRBV3-2) and TRBJ1-1; possible D gene TRBD1, 5 bases. The CDR3 runs 14 residues. Germline assignment: CDR1 LGHDT and CDR2 YNNKEL (reference sequence). The ends were cut back, 7 bases at V and 1 base at J, with 13 bases in the middle. The CDR3 nucleotides are TGTGCCAGCATGGGGGGAGAAGGGAACACTGAAGCTTTCTTT. Amino acids: CASMGGEGNTEAFF.

This sequence joins TRBV14 and TRBJ2-1, with 14 bases identical to TRBD2. The CDR3 has 16 residues. Germline CDR1 SGHDN, CDR2 FVKESK. V trimming: 4 bases; J trimming: 4 bases; junction bases outside the gene matches: 3. The CDR3 sequence is CASSRRLAGGYNEQFF. CDR3 bases: TGTGCCAGCAGCCGAAGACTAGCGGGGGGGTACAATGAGCAGTTCTTC.